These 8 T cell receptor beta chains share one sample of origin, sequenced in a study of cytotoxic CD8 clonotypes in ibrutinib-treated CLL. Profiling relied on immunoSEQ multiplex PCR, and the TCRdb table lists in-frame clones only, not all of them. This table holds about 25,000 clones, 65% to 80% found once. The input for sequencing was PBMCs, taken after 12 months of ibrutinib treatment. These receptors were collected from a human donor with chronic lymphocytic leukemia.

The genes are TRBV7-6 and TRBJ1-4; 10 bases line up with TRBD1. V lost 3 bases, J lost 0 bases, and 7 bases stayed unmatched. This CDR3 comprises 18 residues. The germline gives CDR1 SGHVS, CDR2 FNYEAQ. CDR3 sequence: CASSFGGTGVATNEKLFF. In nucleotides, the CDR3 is TGTGCCAGCAGCTTCGGAGGGACAGGGGTCGCAACTAATGAAAAACTGTTTTTT.

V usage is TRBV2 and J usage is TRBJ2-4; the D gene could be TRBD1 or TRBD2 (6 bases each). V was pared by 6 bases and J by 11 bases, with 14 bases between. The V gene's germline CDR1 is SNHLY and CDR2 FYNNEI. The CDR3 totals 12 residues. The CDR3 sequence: CASRITGAVQYF. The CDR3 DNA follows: TGTGCCAGCAGGATTACGGGGGCGGTTCAGTACTTC.

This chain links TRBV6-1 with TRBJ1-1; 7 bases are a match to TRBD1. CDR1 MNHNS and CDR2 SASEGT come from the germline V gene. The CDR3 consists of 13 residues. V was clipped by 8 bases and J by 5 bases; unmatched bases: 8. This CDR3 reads CASRGGPGTEAFF. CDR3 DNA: TGTGCCAGCCGAGGGGGCCCTGGGACTGAAGCTTTCTTT.

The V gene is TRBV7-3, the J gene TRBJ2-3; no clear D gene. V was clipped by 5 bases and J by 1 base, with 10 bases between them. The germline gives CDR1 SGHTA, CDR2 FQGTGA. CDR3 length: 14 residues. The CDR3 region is CASSPVRGTDTQYF. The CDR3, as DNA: TGTGCCAGCAGCCCCGTCCGGGGCACAGATACGCAGTATTTT.

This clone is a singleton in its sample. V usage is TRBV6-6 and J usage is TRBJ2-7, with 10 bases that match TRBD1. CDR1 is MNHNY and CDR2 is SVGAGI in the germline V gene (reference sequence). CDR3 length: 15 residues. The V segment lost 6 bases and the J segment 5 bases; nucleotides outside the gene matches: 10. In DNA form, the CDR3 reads TGTGCCAGCAGGGGCCGGGACAGGGGTAACCACGAGCAGTACTTC. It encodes CASRGRDRGNHEQYF.

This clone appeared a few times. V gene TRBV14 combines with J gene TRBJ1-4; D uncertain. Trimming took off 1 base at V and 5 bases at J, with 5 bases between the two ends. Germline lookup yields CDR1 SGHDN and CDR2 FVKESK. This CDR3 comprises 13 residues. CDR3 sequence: CASSQGGNEKLFF. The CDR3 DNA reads TGTGCCAGCAGCCAAGGCGGAAATGAAAAACTGTTTTTT.

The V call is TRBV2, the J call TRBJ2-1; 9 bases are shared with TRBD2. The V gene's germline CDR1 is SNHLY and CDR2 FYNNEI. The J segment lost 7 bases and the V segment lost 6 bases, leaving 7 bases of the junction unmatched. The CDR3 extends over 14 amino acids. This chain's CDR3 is CASSVGTSSNEQFF. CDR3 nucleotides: TGTGCCAGCAGCGTCGGGACTAGCAGTAATGAGCAGTTCTTC.

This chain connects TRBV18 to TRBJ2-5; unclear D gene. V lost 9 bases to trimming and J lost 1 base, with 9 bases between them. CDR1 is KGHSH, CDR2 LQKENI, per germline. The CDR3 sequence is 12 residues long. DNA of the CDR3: TGTGCCAGTGCCCAGATCCAAGAGACCCAGTACTTC. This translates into CASAQIQETQYF.